This T cell receptor beta chain was recovered during a study of regulatory T cells in long-lasting Graves disease. The authors built TCR beta libraries using iRepertoire HTBI primers and Arm-PCR of CDR3 regions. One entry per CDR3 protein, called by TCRdb with MiXCR from the multiplex PCR reads. This sample yields 350,000 to 500,000 distinct CDR3 sequences, of which 11% to 15% are seen a single time; about 15% belongs to the top ten. J lost 0 bases, V lost 4 bases, and 11 bases had no gene match. The CDR3 loop spans 16 amino acids. Germline CDR1 GTSNPN, CDR2 SVGIG (reference sequence). This clonotype has at least ten counts. Specified time point: newly diagnosed GD, antithyroid drugs for less than 3 months. There was RNA extracted from PBMCs, and the TCR library was made from it. The sample was also linked to a second study, of T cells in Graves' hyperthyroidism and ophthalmopathy. As reported in that work: Thyroid ultrasound and orbital computed tomography, with clinical symptoms and serum thyroxine and TRAb, informed diagnoses.

The sample in question was peripheral blood mononuclear cells (PBMCs), obtained at new diagnosis, from a patient treated with antithyroid drugs. This sequence originates from a woman aged 50 to 60 with Graves disease. The rearrangement links TRBV30 to TRBJ1-2; TRBD1 aligns across 7 bases. The CDR3 coding sequence is TGTGCCTGGACTCTCCTGGGGACAGCAGCTAACTATGGCTACACCTTC. This translates into CAWTLLGTAANYGYTF.